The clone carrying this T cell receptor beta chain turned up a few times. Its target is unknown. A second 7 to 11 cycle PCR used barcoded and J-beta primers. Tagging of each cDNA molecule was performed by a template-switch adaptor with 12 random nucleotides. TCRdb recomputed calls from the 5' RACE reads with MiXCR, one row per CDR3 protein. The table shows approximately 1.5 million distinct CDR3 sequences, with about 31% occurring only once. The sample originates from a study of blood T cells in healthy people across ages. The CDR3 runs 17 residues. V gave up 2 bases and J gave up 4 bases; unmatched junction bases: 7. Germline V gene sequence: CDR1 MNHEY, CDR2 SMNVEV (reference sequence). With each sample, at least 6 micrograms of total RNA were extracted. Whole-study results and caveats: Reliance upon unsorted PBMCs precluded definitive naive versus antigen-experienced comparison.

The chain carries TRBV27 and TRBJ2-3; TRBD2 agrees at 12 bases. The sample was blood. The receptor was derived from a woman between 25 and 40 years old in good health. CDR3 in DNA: TGTGCCAGCAGTTTAGGGACTAGCGGGCGATCGGCAGATACGCAGTATTTT. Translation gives CASSLGTSGRSADTQYF.